The clone carrying this TCR beta chain was seen a handful of times. Its antigen remains unidentified. This sample was taken from a study of T cell repertoires in cytomegalovirus infection. Study details: HLA-C-restricted CMV epitopes, recently identified, and well-studied HLA-B-restricted ones were used by the study. The public TCR beta signatures pointed to both CMV infection and matching HLA type. Study-wide points: Ex vivo, HLA-C-restricted CMV-specific TCR beta clonotypes prevailed over the rest of the response. The cumulative frequency of public TCR beta families distinguished individuals who carried CMV together with the relevant HLA.

TCRdb used MiXCR to reprocess the reads, holding one entry per CDR3 protein. The repertoire holds around 430,000 distinct CDR3 sequences, with about two fifths as singletons. Germline V gene sequence: CDR1 MNHEY, CDR2 SVGAGI. Losses at the gene ends were 0 bases for V and 2 bases for J; bases not matched to a gene: 3. The length of the CDR3 is 16 residues. Sequenced here: cultured PBMCs, sampled from culture after CMV antigen stimulation. The sequence was collected from a human donor in good health (CMV status not recorded). Some clones in this sample may be carry-over from other donors' samples. The chain carries TRBV6-5 and TRBJ2-5, with TRBD2 identical over 10 bases. The CDR3 nucleotides are TGTGCCAGCAGTTACTCGAAAGCGGGGGGGCAAGAGACCCAGTACTTC. It encodes CASSYSKAGGQETQYF.